The clone carrying this T cell receptor beta chain was counted between two and nine times. Sequencing used immunoSEQ multiplex PCR; TCRdb keeps in-frame clones, though not all of them. Seen here are 100,000 to 150,000 clones, approximately 86% observed once, and the top ten hold approximately 2.2%. Either two negative PCRs, clearance, or symptom resolution qualified Cohort 3 donors as recovered. Trimming at V came to 0 bases and at J to 6 bases, leaving 5 bases not matched to a gene. The CDR3 extends over 13 amino acids. Germline V gene sequence: CDR1 GTSNPN, CDR2 SVGIG (reference sequence). The sample originates from a study of blood T cell repertoires in COVID-19.

The clonotype originates from a woman between 45 and 65 years old who had recovered from COVID-19. The V gene is TRBV30, the J gene TRBJ2-7, with 7 nucleotides matching TRBD2. The material sequenced was PBMCs or T cells enriched from blood (not recorded which). The CDR3 region is CAWSVLGGREQYF. The CDR3 DNA sequence: TGTGCCTGGAGTGTTTTGGGAGGGCGCGAGCAGTACTTC.